This entry is about one TCR beta chain. Trimming stripped 1 base from V and 3 bases from J, with 10 bases between. In germline, CDR1 is LNHNV, CDR2 YYDKDF (reference sequence). The CDR3 runs to 14 residues. Sequencing was performed with immunoSEQ multiplex PCR; in TCRdb, only in-frame clones are kept and a portion is missing. In the table there are 55,000 to 75,000 clones, about 95% of which are singletons. This record comes from a study of technical replicates of blood from several donors. The V and J genes are TRBV15 and TRBJ2-7; D is unresolved. The sample was PBMCs. The TCR originated in a human donor in good health. Some clones in this sample may be carry-over from other donors' samples. The CDR3 loop reads CATSRVPSHYEQYF. Written as DNA, the CDR3 is TGTGCCACCAGCAGAGTGCCCAGTCACTACGAGCAGTACTTC.